The T cell receptor (beta chain) under discussion was sequenced for a study of radiation and T cells in renal cell carcinoma. At the level of the study: Nephrectomy followed 15 Gy stereotactic body radiation by 4 weeks. Study-wide points: Top tumor clonotypes rose in blood 2 weeks post-radiation, then contracted.

Comments on this clone: Its target is unknown.

Only in-frame clones appear in the TCRdb table, and some are missing; sequencing was by immunoSEQ multiplex PCR. The sample carries 65,000 to 80,000 clones, 70% to 90% recorded once. Stated time point: blood 2 weeks post-SBRT. This sample's treatment: 15 Gy SBRT to primary tumor, nephrectomy 4 weeks later. Serial blood draws occurred at baseline and 2 and 4 weeks post-SBRT. J lost 2 bases, V lost 7 bases, and 5 bases had no gene match. From germline, CDR1 is SQVTM and CDR2 ANQGSEA. CDR3 length: 12 residues. V is TRBV29-1 and J is TRBJ2-7, with TRBD1 matching over 7 bases. Source: blood, taken from a patient whose treatment included radiotherapy and nephrectomy. The source of this sequence is a woman between 50 and 59 years old with renal cell carcinoma. The DNA of the CDR3 is TGCAGCGGACAGACAGGGCCCTACGAGCAGTACTTC. Translation gives CSGQTGPYEQYF.